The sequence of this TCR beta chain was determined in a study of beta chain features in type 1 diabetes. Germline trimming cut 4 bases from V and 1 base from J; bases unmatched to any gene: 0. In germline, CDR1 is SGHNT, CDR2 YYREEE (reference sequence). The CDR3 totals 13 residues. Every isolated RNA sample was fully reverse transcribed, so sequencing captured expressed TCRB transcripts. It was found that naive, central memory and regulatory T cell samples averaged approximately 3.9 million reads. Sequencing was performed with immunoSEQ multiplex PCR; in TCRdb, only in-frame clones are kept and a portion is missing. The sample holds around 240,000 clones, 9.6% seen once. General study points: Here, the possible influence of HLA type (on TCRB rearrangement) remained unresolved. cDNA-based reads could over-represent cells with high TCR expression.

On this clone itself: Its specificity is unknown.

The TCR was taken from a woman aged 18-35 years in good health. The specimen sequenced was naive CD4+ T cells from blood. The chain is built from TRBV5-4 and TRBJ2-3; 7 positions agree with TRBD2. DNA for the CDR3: TGTGCCAGCAGCCGGGGGGGCACAGATACGCAGTATTTT. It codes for CASSRGGTDTQYF.